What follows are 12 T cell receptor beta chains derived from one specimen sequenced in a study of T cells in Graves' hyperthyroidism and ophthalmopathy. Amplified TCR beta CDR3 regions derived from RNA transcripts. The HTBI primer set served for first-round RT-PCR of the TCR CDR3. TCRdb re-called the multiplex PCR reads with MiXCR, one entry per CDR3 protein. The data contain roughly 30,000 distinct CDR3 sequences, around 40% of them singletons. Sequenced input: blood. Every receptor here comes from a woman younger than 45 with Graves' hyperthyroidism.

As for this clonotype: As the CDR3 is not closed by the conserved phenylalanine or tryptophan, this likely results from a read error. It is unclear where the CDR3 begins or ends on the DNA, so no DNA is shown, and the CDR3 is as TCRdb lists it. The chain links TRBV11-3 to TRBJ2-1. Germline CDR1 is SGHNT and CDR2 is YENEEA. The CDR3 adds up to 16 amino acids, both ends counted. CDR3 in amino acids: CASSTKSGRLYNEPLC.

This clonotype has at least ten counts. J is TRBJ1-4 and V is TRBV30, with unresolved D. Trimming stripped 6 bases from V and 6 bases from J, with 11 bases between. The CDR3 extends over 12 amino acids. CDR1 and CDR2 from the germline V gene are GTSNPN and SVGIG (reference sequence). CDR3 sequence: CACDRGDEKLFF. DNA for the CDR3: TGTGCCTGTGACCGCGGGGATGAAAAACTGTTTTTT. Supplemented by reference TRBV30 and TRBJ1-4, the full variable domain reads SQTIHQWPATLVQPVGSPLSLECTVEGTSNPNLYWYRQAAGRGLQLLFYSVGIGQISSEVPQNLSASRPQDRQFILSSKKLLLSDSGFYLCACDRGDEKLFFGSGTQLSVL.

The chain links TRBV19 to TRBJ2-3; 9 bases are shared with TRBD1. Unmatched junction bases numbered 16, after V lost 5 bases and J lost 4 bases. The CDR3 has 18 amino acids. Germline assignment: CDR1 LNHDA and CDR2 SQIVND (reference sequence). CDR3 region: CASSAITGGALDPDTQYF. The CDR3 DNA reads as TGTGCCAGTAGTGCCATAACAGGGGGCGCATTGGACCCAGATACGCAGTATTTT.

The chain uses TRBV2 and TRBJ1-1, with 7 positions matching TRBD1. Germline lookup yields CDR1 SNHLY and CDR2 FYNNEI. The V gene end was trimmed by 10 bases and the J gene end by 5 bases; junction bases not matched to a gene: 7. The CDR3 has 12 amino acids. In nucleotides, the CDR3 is TGTGCCATCACAGGGGTAGGTACTGAAGCTTTCTTT. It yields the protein CAITGVGTEAFF.

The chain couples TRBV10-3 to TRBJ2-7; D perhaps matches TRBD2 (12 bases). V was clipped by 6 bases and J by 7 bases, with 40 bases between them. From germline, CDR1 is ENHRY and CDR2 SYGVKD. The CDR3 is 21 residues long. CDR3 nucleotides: TGTGCCATCAGAGGGGACGGGACAGGGGGAACTCTAGCGGGAGGGCCGGGGGAGCAGTACTTC. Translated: CAIRGDGTGGTLAGGPGEQYF.

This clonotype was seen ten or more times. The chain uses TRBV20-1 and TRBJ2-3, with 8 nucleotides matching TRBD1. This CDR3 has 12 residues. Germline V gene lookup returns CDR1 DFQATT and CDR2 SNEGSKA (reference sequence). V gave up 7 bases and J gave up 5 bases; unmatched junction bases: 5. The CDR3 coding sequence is TGCAGTGGGGGACAGGATGGAGATACGCAGTATTTT. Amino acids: CSGGQDGDTQYF.

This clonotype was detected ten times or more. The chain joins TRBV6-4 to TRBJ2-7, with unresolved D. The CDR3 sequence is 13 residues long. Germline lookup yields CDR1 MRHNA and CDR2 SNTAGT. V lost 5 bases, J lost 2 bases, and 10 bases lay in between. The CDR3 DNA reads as TGTGCCAGCAGTCGAGGCGAAGCCTACGAGCAGTACTTC. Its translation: CASSRGEAYEQYF.

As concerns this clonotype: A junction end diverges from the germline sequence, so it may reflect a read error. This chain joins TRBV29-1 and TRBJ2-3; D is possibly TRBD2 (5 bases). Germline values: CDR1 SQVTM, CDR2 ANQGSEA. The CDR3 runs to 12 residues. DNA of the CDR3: TGTAGCGTTGAGGTCAGCTCAGATACCCAGTATTTT. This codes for CSVEVSSDTQYF.

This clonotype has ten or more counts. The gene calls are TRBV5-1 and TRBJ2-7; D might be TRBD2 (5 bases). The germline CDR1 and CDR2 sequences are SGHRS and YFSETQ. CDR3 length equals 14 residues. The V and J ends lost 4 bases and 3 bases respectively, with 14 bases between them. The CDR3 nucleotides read TGCGCCAGCAGCCCGGAGGTGGGAAACTACGAGCAGTACTTC. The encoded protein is CASSPEVGNYEQYF. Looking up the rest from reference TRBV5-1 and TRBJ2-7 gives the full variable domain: KAGVTQTPRYLIKTRGQQVTLSCSPISGHRSVSWYQQTPGQGLQFLFEYFSETQRNKGNFPGRFSGRQFSNSRSEMNVSTLELGDSALYLCASSPEVGNYEQYFGPGTRLTVT.

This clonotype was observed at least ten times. CDR3 residues: CASSPSGGTDTQYF. The DNA for the CDR3 is TGTGCCAGCAGCCCCTCCGGGGGCACAGATACGCAGTATTTT. V is TRBV7-3 and J is TRBJ2-3; D is possibly TRBD2 (5 bases). Germline V gene data show CDR1 as SGHTA and CDR2 as FQGTGA. Deletions cut 5 bases from V and 1 base from J, with 10 bases between. The CDR3 spans 14 residues.

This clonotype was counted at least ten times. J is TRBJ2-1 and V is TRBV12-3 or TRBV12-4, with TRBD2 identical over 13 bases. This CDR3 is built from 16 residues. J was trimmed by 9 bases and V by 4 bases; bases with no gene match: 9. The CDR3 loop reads CASSSPGTSGTGEQFF. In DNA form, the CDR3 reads TGTGCCAGCAGTTCCCCCGGGACTAGCGGGACGGGTGAGCAGTTCTTC.

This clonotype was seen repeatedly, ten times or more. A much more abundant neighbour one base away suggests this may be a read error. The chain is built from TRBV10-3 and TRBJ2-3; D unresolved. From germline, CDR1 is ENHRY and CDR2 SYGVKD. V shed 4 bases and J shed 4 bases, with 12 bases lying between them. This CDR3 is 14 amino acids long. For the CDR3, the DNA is TGTGCCATCAGTGTGTCGCGCGGCTCAGATACGCAGTATTTT. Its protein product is CAISVSRGSDTQYF.